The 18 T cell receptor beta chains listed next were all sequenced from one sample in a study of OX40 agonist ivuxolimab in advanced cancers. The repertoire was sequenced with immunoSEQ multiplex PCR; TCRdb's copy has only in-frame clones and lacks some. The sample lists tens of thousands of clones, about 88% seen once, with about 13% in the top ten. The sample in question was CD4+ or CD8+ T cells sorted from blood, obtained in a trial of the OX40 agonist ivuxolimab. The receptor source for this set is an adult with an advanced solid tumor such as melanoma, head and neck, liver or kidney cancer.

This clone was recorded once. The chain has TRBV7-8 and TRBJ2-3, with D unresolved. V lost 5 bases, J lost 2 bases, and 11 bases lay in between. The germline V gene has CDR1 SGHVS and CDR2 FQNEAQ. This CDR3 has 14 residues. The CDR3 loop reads CASSPRPTTDTQYF. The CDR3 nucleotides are TGTGCCAGCAGCCCCCGACCAACCACAGATACGCAGTATTTT.

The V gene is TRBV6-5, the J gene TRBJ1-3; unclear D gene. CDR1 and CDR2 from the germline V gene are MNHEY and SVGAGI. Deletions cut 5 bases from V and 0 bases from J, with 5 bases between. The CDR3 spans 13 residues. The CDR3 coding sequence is TGTGCCAGCAGTGGATACTCTGGAAACACCATATATTTT. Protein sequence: CASSGYSGNTIYF.

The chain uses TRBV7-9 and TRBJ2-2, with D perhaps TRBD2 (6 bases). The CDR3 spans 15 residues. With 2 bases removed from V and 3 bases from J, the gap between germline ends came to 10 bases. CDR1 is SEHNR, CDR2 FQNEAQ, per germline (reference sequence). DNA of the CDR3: TGTGCCAGCAGCTTACGGGGGTTAGACACCGGGGAGCTGTTTTTT. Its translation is CASSLRGLDTGELFF.

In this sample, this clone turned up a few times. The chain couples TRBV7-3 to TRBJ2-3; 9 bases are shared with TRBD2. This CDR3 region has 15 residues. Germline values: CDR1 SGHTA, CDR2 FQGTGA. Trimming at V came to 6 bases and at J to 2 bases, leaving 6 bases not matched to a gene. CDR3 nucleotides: TGTGCCAGCAGTGAAGCGGGAGGTTTCACAGATACGCAGTATTTT. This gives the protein CASSEAGGFTDTQYF.

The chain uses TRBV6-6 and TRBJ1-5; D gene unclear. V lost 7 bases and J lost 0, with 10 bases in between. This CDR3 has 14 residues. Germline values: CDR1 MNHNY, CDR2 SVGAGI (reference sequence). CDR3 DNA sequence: TGTGCCAGCAATAATTTAGCTAGCAATCAGCCCCAGCATTTT. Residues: CASNNLASNQPQHF.

The CDR3 region has the DNA TGTGCCAGCAGTTTGCGCCAGGGGGGCTACGAGCAGTACTTC. Protein sequence: CASSLRQGGYEQYF. The chain combines TRBV6-6 with TRBJ2-7; D is possibly TRBD1 (7 bases). Trimming shortened V by 4 bases and J by 3 bases, and 13 bases separated the two germline ends. The CDR3 is made up of 14 amino acids. The germline V gene encodes CDR1 MNHNY and CDR2 SVGAGI (reference sequence).

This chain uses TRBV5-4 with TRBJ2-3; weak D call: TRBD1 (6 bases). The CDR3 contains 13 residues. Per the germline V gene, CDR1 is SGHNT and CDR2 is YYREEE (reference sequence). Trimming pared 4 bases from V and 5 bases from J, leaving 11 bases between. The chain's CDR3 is CASSQKGVDTQYF. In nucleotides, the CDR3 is TGTGCCAGCAGCCAAAAGGGGGTAGATACGCAGTATTTT.

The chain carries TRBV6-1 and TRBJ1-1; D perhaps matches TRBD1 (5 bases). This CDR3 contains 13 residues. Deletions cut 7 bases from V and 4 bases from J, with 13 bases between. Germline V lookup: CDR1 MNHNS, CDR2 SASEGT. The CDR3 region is CASNWGVSTEAFF. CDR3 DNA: TGTGCCAGCAATTGGGGGGTGTCCACTGAAGCTTTCTTT.

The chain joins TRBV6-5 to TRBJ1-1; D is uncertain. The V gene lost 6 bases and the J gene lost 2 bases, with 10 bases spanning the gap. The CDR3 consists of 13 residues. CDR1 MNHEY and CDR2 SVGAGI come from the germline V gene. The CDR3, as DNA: TGTGCCAGCAGCCTGGAGGTTAACACTGAAGCTTTCTTT. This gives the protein CASSLEVNTEAFF.

This CDR3 reads CSVERGPGELFF. The CDR3 bases are TGCAGCGTTGAAAGGGGACCCGGGGAGCTGTTTTTT. This chain uses TRBV29-1 with TRBJ2-2, with D possibly called TRBD1 or TRBD2 (5 bases each). Looked up from germline, CDR1 is SQVTM and CDR2 is ANQGSEA. The CDR3 spans 12 residues. Trimming left V 2 bases short and J 6 bases short, with 7 bases between.

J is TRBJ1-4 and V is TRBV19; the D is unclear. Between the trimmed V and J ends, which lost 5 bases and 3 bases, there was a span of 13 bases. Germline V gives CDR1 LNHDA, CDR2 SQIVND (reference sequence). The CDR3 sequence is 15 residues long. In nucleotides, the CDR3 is TGTGCCAGTAGTCTAGGCCAGGTTCCTAATGAAAAACTGTTTTTT. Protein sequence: CASSLGQVPNEKLFF.

The DNA for the CDR3 is TGCAGCGTTGCGGTTGGTCACAATGAGCAGTTCTTC. Its translation is CSVAVGHNEQFF. V usage is TRBV29-1 and J usage is TRBJ2-1; D gene unclear. Trimming removed 4 bases from V and 5 bases from J, with 9 bases in between. Germline values: CDR1 SQVTM, CDR2 ANQGSEA. The CDR3 has 12 amino acids.

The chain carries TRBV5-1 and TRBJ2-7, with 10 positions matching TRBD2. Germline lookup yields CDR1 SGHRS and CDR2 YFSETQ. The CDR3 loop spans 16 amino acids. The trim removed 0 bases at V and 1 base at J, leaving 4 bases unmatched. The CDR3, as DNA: TGCGCCAGCAGCTTGGTCCCTAGCGGGAGTTCCTACGAGCAGTACTTC. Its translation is CASSLVPSGSSYEQYF.

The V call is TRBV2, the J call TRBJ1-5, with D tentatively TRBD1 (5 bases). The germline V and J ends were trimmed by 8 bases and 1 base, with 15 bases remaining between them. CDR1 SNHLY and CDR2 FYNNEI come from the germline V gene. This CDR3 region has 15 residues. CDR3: CASLGSAGSNQPQHF. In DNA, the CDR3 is TGTGCCAGCTTGGGGAGCGCAGGGAGCAATCAGCCCCAGCATTTT.

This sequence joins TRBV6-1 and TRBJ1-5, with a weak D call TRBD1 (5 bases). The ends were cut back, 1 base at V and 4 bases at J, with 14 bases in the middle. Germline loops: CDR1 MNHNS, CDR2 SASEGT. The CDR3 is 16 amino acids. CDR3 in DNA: TGTGCCAGCAGTGAAGTTTGGCTGGGGCCGAATCAGCCCCAGCATTTT. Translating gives CASSEVWLGPNQPQHF.

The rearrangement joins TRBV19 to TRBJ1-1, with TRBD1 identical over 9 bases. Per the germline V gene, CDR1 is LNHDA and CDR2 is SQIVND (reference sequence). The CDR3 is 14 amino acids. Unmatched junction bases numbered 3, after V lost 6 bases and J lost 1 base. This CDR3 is CASRQGARNTEAFF. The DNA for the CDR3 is TGTGCCAGTAGACAGGGGGCGAGGAACACTGAAGCTTTCTTT.

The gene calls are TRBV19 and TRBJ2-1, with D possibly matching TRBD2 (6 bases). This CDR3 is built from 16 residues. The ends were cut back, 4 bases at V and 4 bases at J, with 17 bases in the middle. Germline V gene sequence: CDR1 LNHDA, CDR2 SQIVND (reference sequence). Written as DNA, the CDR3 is TGTGCCAGTAGTACCACCGGGACTGGAGCTTACAATGAGCAGTTCTTC. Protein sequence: CASSTTGTGAYNEQFF.

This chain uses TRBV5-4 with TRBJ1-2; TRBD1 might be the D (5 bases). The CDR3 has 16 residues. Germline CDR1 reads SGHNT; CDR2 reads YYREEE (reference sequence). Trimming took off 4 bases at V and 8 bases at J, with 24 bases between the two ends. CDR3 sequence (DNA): TGTGCCAGCAGCCACATCCTCCAGAGGGCTACAGGCGGCTACACCTTC. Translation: CASSHILQRATGGYTF. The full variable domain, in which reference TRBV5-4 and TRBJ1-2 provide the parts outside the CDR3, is ETGVTQSPTHLIKTRGQQVTLRCSSQSGHNTVSWYQQALGQGPQFIFQYYREEENGRGNFPPRFSGLQFPNYSSELNVNALELDDSALYLCASSHILQRATGGYTFGSGTRLTVV.